The entry below gives a single TCR beta chain sequence along with its context. These data belong to a study of blood T cell repertoires in COVID-19. TCRdb keeps only in-frame clones here, not all; method: immunoSEQ multiplex PCR. This sample has about 180,000 clones, with more than 80% found just once. CDR1 LNHDA and CDR2 SQIVND come from the germline V gene (reference sequence). The CDR3 runs 14 residues. Trimming removed 1 base from V and 4 bases from J, with 10 bases in between. This TCR was sampled from a human donor in a cohort sampled during active COVID-19. The chain combines TRBV19 with TRBJ1-2; D gene uncertain. Material for sequencing was peripheral blood. This CDR3 reads CASSIGPSTYGYTF. The CDR3, as DNA: TGTGCCAGTAGTATAGGTCCGTCTACCTATGGCTACACCTTC.